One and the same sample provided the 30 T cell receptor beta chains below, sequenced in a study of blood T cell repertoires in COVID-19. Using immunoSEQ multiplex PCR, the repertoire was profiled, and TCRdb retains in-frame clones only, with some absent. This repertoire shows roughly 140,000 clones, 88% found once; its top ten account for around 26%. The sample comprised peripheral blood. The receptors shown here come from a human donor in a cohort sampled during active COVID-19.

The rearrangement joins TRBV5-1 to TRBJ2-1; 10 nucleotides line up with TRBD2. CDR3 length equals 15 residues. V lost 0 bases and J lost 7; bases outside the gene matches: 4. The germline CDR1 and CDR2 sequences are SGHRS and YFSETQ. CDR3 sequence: CASSLGASGGNEQFF. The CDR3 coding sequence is TGCGCCAGCAGCTTGGGGGCTAGCGGGGGTAATGAGCAGTTCTTC.

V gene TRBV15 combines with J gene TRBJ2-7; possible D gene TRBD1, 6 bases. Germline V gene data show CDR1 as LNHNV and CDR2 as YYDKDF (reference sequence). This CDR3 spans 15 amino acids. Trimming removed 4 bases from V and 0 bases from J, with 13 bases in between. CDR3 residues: CATSKVTGSSYEQYF. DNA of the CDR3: TGTGCCACCAGCAAGGTGACAGGTTCCTCCTACGAGCAGTACTTC.

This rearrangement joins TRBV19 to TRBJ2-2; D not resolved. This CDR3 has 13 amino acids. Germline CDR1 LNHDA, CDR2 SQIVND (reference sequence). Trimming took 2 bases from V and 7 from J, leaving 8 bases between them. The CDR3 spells CASSIIARGELFF. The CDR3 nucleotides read TGTGCCAGTAGTATAATAGCTCGCGGGGAGCTGTTTTTT.

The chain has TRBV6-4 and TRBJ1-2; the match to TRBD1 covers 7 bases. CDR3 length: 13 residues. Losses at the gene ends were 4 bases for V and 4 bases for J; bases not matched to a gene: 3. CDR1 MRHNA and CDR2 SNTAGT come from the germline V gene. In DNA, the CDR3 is TGTGCCAGCAGTGCAGGGGGAGCCTATGGCTACACCTTC. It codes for CASSAGGAYGYTF.

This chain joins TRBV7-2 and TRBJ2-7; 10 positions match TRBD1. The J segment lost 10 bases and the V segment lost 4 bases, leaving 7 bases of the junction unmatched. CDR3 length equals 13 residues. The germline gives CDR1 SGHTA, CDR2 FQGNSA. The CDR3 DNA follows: TGTGCCAGCAGCTCTAAAGGGACAGGGGCACAGTACTTC. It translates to CASSSKGTGAQYF.

This chain's CDR3 is CASSFLGGNTEAFF. In DNA, the CDR3 is TGTGCCAGCAGCTTCTTAGGGGGGAACACTGAAGCTTTCTTT. This sequence joins TRBV5-4 and TRBJ1-1; D is perhaps TRBD1 (6 bases). This CDR3 comprises 14 residues. The V end lost 2 bases, the J end lost 1 base, and 9 bases lay between the germline ends. Germline CDR1 and CDR2: SGHNT and YYREEE (reference sequence).

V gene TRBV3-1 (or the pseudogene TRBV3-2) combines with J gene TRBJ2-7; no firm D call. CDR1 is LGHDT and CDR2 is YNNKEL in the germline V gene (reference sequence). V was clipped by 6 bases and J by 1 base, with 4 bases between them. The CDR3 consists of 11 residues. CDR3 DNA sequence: TGTGCCAGCAGTCGGTCCTACGAGCAGTACTTC. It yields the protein CASSRSYEQYF.

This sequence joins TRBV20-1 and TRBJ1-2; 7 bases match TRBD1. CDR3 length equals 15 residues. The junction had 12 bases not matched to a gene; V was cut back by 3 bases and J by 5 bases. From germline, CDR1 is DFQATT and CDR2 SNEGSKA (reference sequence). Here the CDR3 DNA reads TGCAGTGCTAGTGAAACAGGGGCCGACCTGTATGGCTACACCTTC. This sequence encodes CSASETGADLYGYTF.

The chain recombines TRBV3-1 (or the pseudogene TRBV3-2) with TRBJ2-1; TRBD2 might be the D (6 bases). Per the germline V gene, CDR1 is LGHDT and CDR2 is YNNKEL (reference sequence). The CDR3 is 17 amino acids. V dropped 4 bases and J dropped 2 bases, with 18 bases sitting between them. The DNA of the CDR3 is TGTGCCAGCAGCCCTAGGGGCGGGGAAGTGGCCTACAATGAGCAGTTCTTC. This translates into CASSPRGGEVAYNEQFF.

The CDR3 loop reads CASSLLDTQYF. In nucleotides, the CDR3 is TGTGCCAGCAGCTTACTAGATACGCAGTATTTT. V is TRBV11-2 and J is TRBJ2-3; D remains ambiguous. Germline V gives CDR1 SGHAT, CDR2 FQNNGV. Trimming cost V 2 bases and J 5 bases, with 2 bases left between them. The CDR3 has 11 residues.

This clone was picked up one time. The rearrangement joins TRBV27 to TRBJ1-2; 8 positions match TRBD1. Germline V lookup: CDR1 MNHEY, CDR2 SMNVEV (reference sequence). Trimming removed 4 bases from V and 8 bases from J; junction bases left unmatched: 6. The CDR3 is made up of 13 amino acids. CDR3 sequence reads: CASSSPPGGGYTF. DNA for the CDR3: TGTGCCAGCAGTTCCCCCCCAGGGGGCGGCTACACCTTC.

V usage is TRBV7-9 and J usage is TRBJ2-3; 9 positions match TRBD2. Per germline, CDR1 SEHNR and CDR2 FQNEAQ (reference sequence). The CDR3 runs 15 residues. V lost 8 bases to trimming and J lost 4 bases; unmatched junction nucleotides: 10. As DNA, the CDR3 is TGTGCCAGCTGCCAAATCAGCGGGGGGCCAGATACGCAGTATTTT. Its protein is CASCQISGGPDTQYF.

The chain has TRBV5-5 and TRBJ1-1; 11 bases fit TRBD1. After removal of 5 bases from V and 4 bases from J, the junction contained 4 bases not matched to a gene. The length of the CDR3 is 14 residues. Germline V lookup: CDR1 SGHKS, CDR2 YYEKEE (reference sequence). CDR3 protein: CASRTGQGATEAFF. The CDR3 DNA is TGTGCCAGCAGAACCGGACAGGGGGCCACTGAAGCTTTCTTT.

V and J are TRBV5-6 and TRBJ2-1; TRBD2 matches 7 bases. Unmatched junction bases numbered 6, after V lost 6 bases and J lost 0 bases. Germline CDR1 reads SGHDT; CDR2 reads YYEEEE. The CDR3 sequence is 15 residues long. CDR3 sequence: CASTPWGGSYNEQFF. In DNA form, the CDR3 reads TGTGCCAGCACCCCGTGGGGGGGCTCCTACAATGAGCAGTTCTTC. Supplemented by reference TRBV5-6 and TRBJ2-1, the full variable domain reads DAGVTQSPTHLIKTRGQQVTLRCSPKSGHDTVSWYQQALGQGPQFIFQYYEEEERQRGNFPDRFSGHQFPNYSSELNVNALLLGDSALYLCASTPWGGSYNEQFFGPGTRLTVL.

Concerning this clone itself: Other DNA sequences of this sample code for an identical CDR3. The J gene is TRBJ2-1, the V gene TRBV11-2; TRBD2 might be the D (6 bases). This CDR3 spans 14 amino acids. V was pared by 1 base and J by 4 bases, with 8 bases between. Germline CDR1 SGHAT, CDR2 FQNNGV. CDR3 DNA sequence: TGTGCCAGCAGCTTAGGGGGGGAGTACAATGAGCAGTTCTTC. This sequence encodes CASSLGGEYNEQFF. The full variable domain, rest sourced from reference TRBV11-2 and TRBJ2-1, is EAGVAQSPRYKIIEKRQSVAFWCNPISGHATLYWYQQILGQGPKLLIQFQNNGVVDDSQLPKDRFSAERLKGVDSTLKIQPAKLEDSAVYLCASSLGGEYNEQFFGPGTRLTVL.

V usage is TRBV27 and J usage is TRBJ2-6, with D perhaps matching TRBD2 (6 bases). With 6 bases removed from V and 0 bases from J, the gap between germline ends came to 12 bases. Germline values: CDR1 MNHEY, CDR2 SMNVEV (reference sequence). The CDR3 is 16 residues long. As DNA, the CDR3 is TGTGCCAGCAGGGGGGGACGGTACTCTGGGGCCAACGTCCTGACTTTC. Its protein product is CASRGGRYSGANVLTF.

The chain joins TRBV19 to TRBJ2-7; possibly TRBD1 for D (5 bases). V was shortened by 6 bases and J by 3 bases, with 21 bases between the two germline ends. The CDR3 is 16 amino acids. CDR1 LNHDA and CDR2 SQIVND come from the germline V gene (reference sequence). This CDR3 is CASSPVTGGQNYEQYF. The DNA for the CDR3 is TGTGCCAGTAGCCCTGTTACAGGCGGCCAAAACTACGAGCAGTACTTC.

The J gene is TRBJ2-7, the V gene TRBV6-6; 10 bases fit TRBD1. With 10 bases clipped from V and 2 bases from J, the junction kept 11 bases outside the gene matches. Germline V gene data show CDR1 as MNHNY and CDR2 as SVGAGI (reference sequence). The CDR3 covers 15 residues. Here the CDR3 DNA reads TGTGCCACCGCGCCTCGACAGGGGGCGGCCTACGAGCAGTACTTC. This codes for CATAPRQGAAYEQYF.

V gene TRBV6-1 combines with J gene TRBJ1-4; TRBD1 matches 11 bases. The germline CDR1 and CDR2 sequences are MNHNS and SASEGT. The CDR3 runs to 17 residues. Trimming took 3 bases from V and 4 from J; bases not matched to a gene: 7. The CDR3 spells CASSDAGTGGFNEKLFF. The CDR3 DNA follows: TGTGCCAGCAGTGACGCCGGGACAGGGGGATTTAATGAAAAACTGTTTTTT.

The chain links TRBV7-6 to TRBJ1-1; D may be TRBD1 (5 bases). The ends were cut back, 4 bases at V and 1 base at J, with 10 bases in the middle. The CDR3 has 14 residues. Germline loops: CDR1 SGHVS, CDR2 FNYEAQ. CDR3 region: CASSSDTKNTEAFF. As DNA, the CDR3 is TGTGCCAGCAGCTCGGACACAAAGAACACTGAAGCTTTCTTT.

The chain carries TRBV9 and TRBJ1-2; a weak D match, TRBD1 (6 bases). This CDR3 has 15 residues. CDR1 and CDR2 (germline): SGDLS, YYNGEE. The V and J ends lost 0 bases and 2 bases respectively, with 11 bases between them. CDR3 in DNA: TGTGCCAGCAGCGTAGATGGCAGGGGCAACTATGGCTACACCTTC. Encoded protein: CASSVDGRGNYGYTF.

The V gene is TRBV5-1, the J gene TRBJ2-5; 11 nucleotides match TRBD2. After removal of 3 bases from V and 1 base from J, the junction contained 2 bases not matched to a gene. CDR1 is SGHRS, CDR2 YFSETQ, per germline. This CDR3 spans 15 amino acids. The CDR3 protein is CASSYLAGGQETQYF. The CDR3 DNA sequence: TGCGCCAGCAGCTACCTAGCGGGGGGCCAAGAGACCCAGTACTTC.

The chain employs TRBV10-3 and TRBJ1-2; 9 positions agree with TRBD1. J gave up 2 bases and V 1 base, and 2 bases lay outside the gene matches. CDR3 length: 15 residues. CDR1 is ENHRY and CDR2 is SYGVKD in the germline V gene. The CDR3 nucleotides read TGTGCCATCAGTGAGTGGGACAGGGCAAACTATGGCTACACCTTC. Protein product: CAISEWDRANYGYTF.

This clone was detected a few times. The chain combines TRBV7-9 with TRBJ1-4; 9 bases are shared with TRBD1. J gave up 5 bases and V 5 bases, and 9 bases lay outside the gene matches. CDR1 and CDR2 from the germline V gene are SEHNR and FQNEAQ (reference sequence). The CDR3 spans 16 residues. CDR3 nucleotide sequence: TGTGCCAGCAGCACACATGGGACAGGGAGGAATGAAAAACTGTTTTTT. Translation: CASSTHGTGRNEKLFF.

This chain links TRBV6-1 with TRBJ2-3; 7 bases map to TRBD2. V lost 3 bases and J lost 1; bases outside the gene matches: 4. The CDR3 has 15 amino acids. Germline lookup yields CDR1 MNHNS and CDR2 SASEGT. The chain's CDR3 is CASSEGGVGTDTQYF. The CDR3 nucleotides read TGTGCCAGCAGTGAGGGGGGGGTAGGCACAGATACGCAGTATTTT.

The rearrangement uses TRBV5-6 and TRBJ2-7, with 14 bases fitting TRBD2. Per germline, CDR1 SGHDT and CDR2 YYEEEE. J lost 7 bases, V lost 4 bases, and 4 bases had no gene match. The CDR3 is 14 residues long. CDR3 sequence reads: CASSLGTSGGEQYF. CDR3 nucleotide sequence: TGTGCCAGCAGCCTTGGGACTAGCGGGGGTGAGCAGTACTTC.

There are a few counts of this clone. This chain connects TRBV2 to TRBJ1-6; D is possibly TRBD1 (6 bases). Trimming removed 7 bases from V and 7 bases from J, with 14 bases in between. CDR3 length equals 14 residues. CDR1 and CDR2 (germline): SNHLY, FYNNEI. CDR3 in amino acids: CASNGQTANSPLHF. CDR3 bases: TGTGCCAGCAACGGACAGACGGCCAATTCACCCCTCCACTTT. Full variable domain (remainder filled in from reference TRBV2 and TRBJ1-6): EPEVTQTPSHQVTQMGQEVILRCVPISNHLYFYWYRQILGQKVEFLVSFYNNEISEKSEIFDDQFSVERPDGSNFTLKIRSTKLEDSAMYFCASNGQTANSPLHFGNGTRLTVT.

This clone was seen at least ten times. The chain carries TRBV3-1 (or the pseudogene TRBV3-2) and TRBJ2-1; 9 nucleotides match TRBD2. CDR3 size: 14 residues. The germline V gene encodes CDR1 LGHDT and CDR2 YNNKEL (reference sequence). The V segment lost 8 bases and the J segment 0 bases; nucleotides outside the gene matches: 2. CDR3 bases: TGTGCCAGCGCGGGGGGGAGCTCCTACAATGAGCAGTTCTTC. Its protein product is CASAGGSSYNEQFF.

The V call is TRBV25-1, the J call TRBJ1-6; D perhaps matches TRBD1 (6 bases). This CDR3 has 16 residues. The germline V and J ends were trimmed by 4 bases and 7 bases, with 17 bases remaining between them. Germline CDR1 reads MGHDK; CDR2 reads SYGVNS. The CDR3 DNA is TGTGCCAGCAGTGGGATTCCCGCCAGGGGCAATTCACCCCTCCACTTT. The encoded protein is CASSGIPARGNSPLHF.

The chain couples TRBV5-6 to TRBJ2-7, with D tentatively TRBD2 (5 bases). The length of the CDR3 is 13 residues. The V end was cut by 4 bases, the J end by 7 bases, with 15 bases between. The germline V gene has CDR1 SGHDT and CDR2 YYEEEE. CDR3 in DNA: TGTGCCAGCAGCCCAATGAGACGGGGAGAGCAGTACTTC. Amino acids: CASSPMRRGEQYF. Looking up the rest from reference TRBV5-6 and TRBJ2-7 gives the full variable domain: DAGVTQSPTHLIKTRGQQVTLRCSPKSGHDTVSWYQQALGQGPQFIFQYYEEEERQRGNFPDRFSGHQFPNYSSELNVNALLLGDSALYLCASSPMRRGEQYFGPGTRLTVT.